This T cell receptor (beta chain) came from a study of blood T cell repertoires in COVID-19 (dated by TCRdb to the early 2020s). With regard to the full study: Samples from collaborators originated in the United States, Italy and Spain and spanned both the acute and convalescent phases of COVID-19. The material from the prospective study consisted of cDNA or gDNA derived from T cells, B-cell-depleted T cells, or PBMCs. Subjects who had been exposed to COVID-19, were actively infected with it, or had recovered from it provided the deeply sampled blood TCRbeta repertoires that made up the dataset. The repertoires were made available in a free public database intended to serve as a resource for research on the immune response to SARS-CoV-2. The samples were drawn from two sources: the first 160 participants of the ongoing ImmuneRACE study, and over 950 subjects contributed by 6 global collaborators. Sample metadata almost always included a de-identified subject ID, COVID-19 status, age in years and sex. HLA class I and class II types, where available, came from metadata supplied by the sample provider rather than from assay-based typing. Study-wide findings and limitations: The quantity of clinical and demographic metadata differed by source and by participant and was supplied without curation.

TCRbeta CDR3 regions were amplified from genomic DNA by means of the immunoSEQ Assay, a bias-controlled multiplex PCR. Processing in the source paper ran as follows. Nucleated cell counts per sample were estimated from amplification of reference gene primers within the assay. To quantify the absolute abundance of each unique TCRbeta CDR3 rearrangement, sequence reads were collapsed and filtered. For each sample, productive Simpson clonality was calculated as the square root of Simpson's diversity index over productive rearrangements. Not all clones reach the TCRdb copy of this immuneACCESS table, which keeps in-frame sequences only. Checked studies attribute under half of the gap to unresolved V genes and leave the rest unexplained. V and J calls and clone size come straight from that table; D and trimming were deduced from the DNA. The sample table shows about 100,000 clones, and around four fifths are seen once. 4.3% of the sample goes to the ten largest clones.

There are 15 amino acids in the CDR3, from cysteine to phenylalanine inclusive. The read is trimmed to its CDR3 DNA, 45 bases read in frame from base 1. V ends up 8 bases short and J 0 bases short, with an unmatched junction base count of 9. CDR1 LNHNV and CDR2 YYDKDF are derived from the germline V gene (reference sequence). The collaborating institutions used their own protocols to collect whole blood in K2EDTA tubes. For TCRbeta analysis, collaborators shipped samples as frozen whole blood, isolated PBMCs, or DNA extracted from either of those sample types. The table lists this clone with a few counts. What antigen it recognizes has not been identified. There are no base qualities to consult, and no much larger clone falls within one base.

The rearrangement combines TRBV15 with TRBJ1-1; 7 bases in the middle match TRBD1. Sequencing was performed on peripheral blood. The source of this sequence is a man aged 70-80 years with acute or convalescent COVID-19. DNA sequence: TGTGCCACCCTGGGCTCAGGGGGAATGAACACTGAAGCTTTCTTT. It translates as CATLGSGGMNTEAFF.